Included here is one T cell receptor beta chain sequence, with context. In germline, CDR1 is SGHDN, CDR2 FVKESK. The CDR3 is made up of 14 amino acids. V shed 4 bases and J shed 8 bases, with 17 bases lying between them. Repertoires were generated with immunoSEQ multiplex PCR, while TCRdb's copy carries only in-frame clones and drops some. The sample holds about 24,000 clones; approximately 86% are singletons and the top ten take 0.8% to 1.3%. This specimen belongs to a study of T cell changes during pregnancy in multiple sclerosis. The receptor comes from a female donor in good health, enrolled as a control in a pregnancy study. The sequenced sample was CD4+ T cells from peripheral blood mononuclear cells, obtained in the second trimester of pregnancy. This sequence joins TRBV14 and TRBJ1-2; a possible D gene is TRBD1 (6 bases). The CDR3 coding sequence is TGTGCCAGCAGCCTTTCCGGGGGGGCAGGAGGCTACACCTTC. This encodes CASSLSGGAGGYTF.